These T cell receptor beta chains were read from a single sample in a study of beta chain features in type 1 diabetes. Produced via immunoSEQ multiplex PCR; TCRdb's table is partial and in-frame only. The repertoire has hundreds of thousands of clones, approximately 16% of them found once; the top ten carry roughly 0.015%. Sequenced material: naive CD4+ T cells from blood. These receptors were obtained from a man between 18 and 35 years old with type 1 diabetes. CDR3s include the opening cysteine and the closing phenylalanine or tryptophan. Fields, in order: D gene, V gene, clone size, J gene, CDR3 protein, CDR3 DNA. The D gene is left open where the match is weak. Clone size is not always given. Where it is, it says once, few, many or a class for expanded clones.

D gene: TRBD1; V gene: TRBV5-1; clone size: few; J gene: TRBJ2-5; CDR3 protein: CASSLDREETQYF; CDR3 DNA: TGCGCCAGCAGCTTAGACAGGGAAGAGACCCAGTACTTC
D gene: TRBD1; V gene: TRBV4-3; clone size: NA; J gene: TRBJ2-2; CDR3 protein: CASSQALGQGMYTGELFF; CDR3 DNA: TGCGCCAGCAGCCAAGCGTTGGGACAGGGGATGTACACCGGGGAGCTGTTTTTT
D gene: NA; V gene: TRBV5-6; clone size: few; J gene: TRBJ1-1; CDR3 protein: CASSLVRTEAFF; CDR3 DNA: TGTGCCAGCAGCTTGGTCAGAACAGAGGCTTTCTTT
D gene: TRBD2; V gene: TRBV29-1; clone size: NA; J gene: TRBJ2-3; CDR3 protein: CSVSYRGGRPDTQYF; CDR3 DNA: TGCAGCGTCTCTTACCGGGGGGGCCGTCCAGATACGCAGTATTTT
D gene: NA; V gene: TRBV6-5; clone size: NA; J gene: TRBJ1-2; CDR3 protein: CAISEGTTGYTF; CDR3 DNA: TGTGCCATCAGTGAGGGGACTACCGGCTACACCTTC
D gene: TRBD2; V gene: TRBV7-9; clone size: NA; J gene: TRBJ2-7; CDR3 protein: CASSQAASGGREQYF; CDR3 DNA: TGTGCCAGCAGCCAAGCTGCTAGCGGGGGGCGCGAGCAGTACTTC
D gene: TRBD1; V gene: TRBV25-1; clone size: NA; J gene: TRBJ2-7; CDR3 protein: CASSELGDRGVYEQYF; CDR3 DNA: TGTGCCAGCAGTGAACTAGGGGACAGGGGGGTGTACGAGCAGTACTTC
D gene: TRBD1; V gene: TRBV4-3; clone size: few; J gene: TRBJ2-3; CDR3 protein: CASSQTGQGATDTQYF; CDR3 DNA: TGCGCCAGCAGCCAGACGGGACAGGGGGCAACAGATACGCAGTATTTT
D gene: NA; V gene: TRBV19; clone size: few; J gene: TRBJ2-5; CDR3 protein: CASSPGETQYF; CDR3 DNA: TGTGCCAGTAGTCCCGGGGAGACCCAGTACTTC
D gene: TRBD2; V gene: TRBV7-6; clone size: few; J gene: TRBJ2-1; CDR3 protein: CASSLDRDYLSYNEQFF; CDR3 DNA: TGTGCCAGCAGCTTAGACCGGGACTACCTCTCCTACAATGAGCAGTTCTTC
D gene: NA; V gene: TRBV2; clone size: NA; J gene: TRBJ2-2; CDR3 protein: CASTRVGAGELFF; CDR3 DNA: TGTGCCAGTACAAGGGTCGGGGCCGGGGAGCTGTTTTTT
D gene: TRBD2; V gene: TRBV2; clone size: NA; J gene: TRBJ2-3; CDR3 protein: CASSRAGVSTDTQYF; CDR3 DNA: TGTGCCAGCAGCAGGGCGGGGGTTAGCACAGATACGCAGTATTTT
D gene: TRBD2; V gene: TRBV5-1; clone size: few; J gene: TRBJ2-1; CDR3 protein: CASSFRGRRDNEQFF; CDR3 DNA: TGCGCCAGCAGCTTTCGCGGGAGAAGGGACAATGAGCAGTTCTTC
D gene: NA; V gene: TRBV7-9; clone size: few; J gene: TRBJ1-1; CDR3 protein: CASSLPARGESTEAFF; CDR3 DNA: TGTGCCAGCAGCTTACCCGCTCGGGGGGAAAGCACTGAAGCTTTCTTT
D gene: NA; V gene: TRBV9; clone size: few; J gene: TRBJ2-1; CDR3 protein: CASSVGGGLNEQFF; CDR3 DNA: TGTGCCAGCAGCGTAGGGGGGGGGCTGAATGAGCAGTTCTTC
D gene: NA; V gene: TRBV5-1; clone size: NA; J gene: TRBJ2-7; CDR3 protein: CASSLGSGDSYEQYF; CDR3 DNA: TGCGCCAGCAGCTTGGGGTCAGGGGATTCGTACGAGCAGTACTTC
D gene: TRBD2; V gene: TRBV5-1; clone size: few; J gene: TRBJ2-1; CDR3 protein: CASSSFGVASGGSYNEQFF; CDR3 DNA: TGCGCCAGCAGTTCATTCGGTGTCGCTAGCGGGGGATCCTACAATGAGCAGTTCTTC
D gene: NA; V gene: TRBV28; clone size: few; J gene: TRBJ1-5; CDR3 protein: CASSARQPQHF; CDR3 DNA: TGTGCCAGCAGCGCGAGGCAGCCCCAGCATTTT
D gene: TRBD2; V gene: TRBV6-5; clone size: NA; J gene: TRBJ2-7; CDR3 protein: CASSYSIAGPDEQYF; CDR3 DNA: TGTGCCAGCAGTTACTCGATAGCGGGGCCGGACGAGCAGTACTTC
D gene: NA; V gene: TRBV5-1; clone size: few; J gene: TRBJ1-4; CDR3 protein: CASSLGASNEKLFF; CDR3 DNA: TGCGCCAGCAGCTTGGGGGCCTCTAATGAAAAACTGTTTTTT
D gene: TRBD1; V gene: TRBV18; clone size: few; J gene: TRBJ1-3; CDR3 protein: CASSTGTGVSGNTIYF; CDR3 DNA: TGTGCCAGCTCAACCGGGACAGGGGTCTCCGGAAACACCATATATTTT
D gene: NA; V gene: TRBV6-5; clone size: NA; J gene: TRBJ2-7; CDR3 protein: CASSYRSSYEQYF; CDR3 DNA: TGTGCCAGCAGTTACCGGAGCTCCTACGAGCAGTACTTC
D gene: TRBD2; V gene: TRBV18; clone size: few; J gene: TRBJ2-4; CDR3 protein: CASSPQNSVAGAKNIQYF; CDR3 DNA: TGTGCCAGCTCCCCTCAAAATTCGGTAGCGGGAGCCAAAAACATTCAGTACTTC
D gene: NA; V gene: TRBV30; clone size: NA; J gene: TRBJ2-2; CDR3 protein: CAWSVQRELFF; CDR3 DNA: TGTGCCTGGAGTGTACAACGGGAGCTGTTTTTT
D gene: TRBD1; V gene: TRBV15; clone size: few; J gene: TRBJ2-7; CDR3 protein: CATSPGTGAAYEQYF; CDR3 DNA: TGTGCCACCAGCCCCGGGACAGGAGCCGCCTACGAGCAGTACTTC
D gene: NA; V gene: TRBV18; clone size: NA; J gene: TRBJ2-1; CDR3 protein: CASSSLGNEQFF; CDR3 DNA: TGTGCCAGCTCATCCCTCGGCAATGAGCAGTTCTTC
D gene: NA; V gene: TRBV5-4; clone size: few; J gene: TRBJ1-6; CDR3 protein: CASREMAGSWNSPLHF; CDR3 DNA: TGTGCCAGCAGGGAGATGGCCGGGTCCTGGAATTCACCCCTCCACTTT
D gene: NA; V gene: TRBV30; clone size: few; J gene: TRBJ1-2; CDR3 protein: CAWTRGNYGYTF; CDR3 DNA: TGTGCCTGGACCCGCGGTAACTATGGCTACACCTTC
D gene: NA; V gene: TRBV2; clone size: few; J gene: TRBJ2-1; CDR3 protein: CASRGVLVLYNEQFF; CDR3 DNA: TGTGCCAGCAGAGGAGTACTAGTGCTCTACAATGAGCAGTTCTTC